This record concerns one TCR beta chain sequence. Its specificity is unknown. These data originate in a study of T cell responses to AZD1222 COVID-19 vaccine. Points from the study as a whole: Spike was spanned by vaccine-associated CD4 TCRs, with dominance at 160-218 and 743-854. Nearly half of spike-specific TCRs reportedly target unmutated variant regions.

The table came from immunoSEQ multiplex PCR; TCRdb's copy has only in-frame clones and leaves some out. The repertoire has under 150,000 clones, 80% to 95% of them found once; the top ten carry 1.5% to 2%. The V gene end was trimmed by 4 bases and the J gene end by 9 bases; junction bases not matched to a gene: 8. The CDR3 spans 13 residues. The germline V gene has CDR1 GTSNPN and CDR2 SVGIG (reference sequence). The clonotype originates from an adult who received the AZD1222 COVID-19 vaccine. The rearrangement uses TRBV30 and TRBJ2-3; 9 bases fit TRBD2. Sequenced here: peripheral blood, sampled 28 days after the second AZD1222 dose. DNA for the CDR3: TGTGCCTGGAACAGCGGGGGGCAAGGGACGCAGTATTTT. Its protein is CAWNSGGQGTQYF.